This TCR beta chain was identified during a study of T cell changes during pregnancy in multiple sclerosis. Germline CDR1 reads SGHNT; CDR2 reads YYREEE (reference sequence). This CDR3 has 15 residues. The J segment lost 2 bases and the V segment lost 4 bases, leaving 1 base of the junction unmatched. The repertoire was sequenced with immunoSEQ multiplex PCR; TCRdb's copy has only in-frame clones and lacks some. The sample has around 52,000 clones; 92% are singletons. V and J are TRBV5-4 and TRBJ2-1, with 12 bases fitting TRBD2. The material was CD4+ T cells from peripheral blood mononuclear cells, obtained in the second trimester of pregnancy. The TCR sequence derives from a female donor with multiple sclerosis, enrolled in a pregnancy study. For the CDR3, the DNA is TGTGCCAGCAGCCGGACTAGCGGGACCTACAATGAGCAGTTCTTC. Translation: CASSRTSGTYNEQFF.